This T cell receptor beta chain was profiled in a study of post-analysis software for immune sequencing data. Study-wide results and caveats: Patients showed TRBV5-6, TRBV5-1 and TRBV20-1 among several TRBV segments more frequent than in controls.

The TCR beta cDNA libraries carried unique molecular identifiers. In TCRdb, the PCR reads were re-called with MiXCR into one record per CDR3 protein. The sample has hundreds of thousands of distinct CDR3 sequences, less than 35% seen once. Details on this clonotype: Its specificity is unknown.

This CDR3 spans 14 amino acids. CDR1 and CDR2 from the germline V gene are SGHRS and YFSETQ. The V gene lost 3 bases and the J gene lost 0 bases, with 8 bases spanning the gap. The sample comprised blood. The rearrangement uses TRBV5-1 and TRBJ2-3; TRBD1 is a possible D gene (5 bases). This TCR was sampled from a girl under 18 with multiple sclerosis. CDR3 sequence reads: CASSSDSSTDTQYF. The CDR3 region has the DNA TGCGCCAGCAGCTCCGACAGTAGCACAGATACGCAGTATTTT.